This T cell receptor (beta chain) was profiled in a study of beta chain features in type 1 diabetes. From germline, CDR1 is MDHEN and CDR2 SYDVKM. Between the trimmed V and J ends, which lost 10 bases and 2 bases, there was a span of 15 bases. This CDR3 has 14 residues. Expressed TCRB transcripts were sequenced after all isolated RNA was converted to cDNA. Assay: immunoSEQ multiplex PCR; the TCRdb copy retains only in-frame clones and omits some. Of 35,000 or so clones in the sample, 55% to 70% were seen once. The table lists this clone with a few counts. Specimen: Tregs from blood. The chain recombines TRBV28 with TRBJ1-3; D possibly corresponds to TRBD1 (6 bases). This TCR was recovered from a woman aged 25 to 39 in good health. The CDR3 is CATDRPGTGNTIYF. The DNA for the CDR3 is TGTGCCACCGACAGGCCTGGCACTGGAAACACCATATATTTT. Complete variable domain (other parts from reference TRBV28 and TRBJ1-3): DVKVTQSSRYLVKRTGEKVFLECVQDMDHENMFWYRQDPGLGLRLIYFSYDVKMKEKGDIPEGYSVSREKKERFSLILESASTNQTSMYLCATDRPGTGNTIYFGEGSWLTVV.